Listed below are T cell receptor beta chains from one sample, sequenced in a study of blood T cell repertoires in COVID-19. Method: immunoSEQ multiplex PCR; TCRdb's copy keeps in-frame clones and lacks some. The data hold 390,000 or so clones, with over 75% observed a single time. Sequencing input: peripheral blood. Receptor source: a woman aged 30 to 39 with COVID-19, enrolled during active disease. CDR3s leave out the opening cysteine and the closing phenylalanine or tryptophan. Each record gives: J gene, V gene, CDR3 length, CDR3 protein.

TRBJ2-7 | TRBV5-1 | 12 | ASSEQGAPYEQY
TRBJ2-7 | TRBV6-2/TRBV6-3 | 12 | ASSPLTSGDEQY
TRBJ2-7 | TRBV15 | 11 | ATSRDRGYEQY
TRBJ2-7 | TRBV9 | 14 | ASSVGASGSRYEQY
TRBJ1-1 | TRBV29-1 | 11 | SVRQGLDTEAF
TRBJ2-6 | TRBV2 | 12 | ASGGESGANVLT
TRBJ2-7 | TRBV28 | 14 | ASSLGTSGRLYEQY
TRBJ2-7 | TRBV2 | 9 | ASSETYEQY
TRBJ2-7 | TRBV30 | 10 | AWSAQGVEQY
TRBJ2-1 | TRBV6-5 | 12 | ATRLAGSGDEQF
TRBJ1-4 | TRBV7-8 | 14 | ASSLLQSRLGEKLF
TRBJ2-7 | TRBV5-5 | 14 | ASSLGPGGAAYEQY
TRBJ1-1 | TRBV6-5 | 12 | ASSMGGLNTEAF
TRBJ1-4 | TRBV9 | 13 | ASSVQTGTYEKLF
TRBJ1-2 | TRBV11-3 | 11 | ASSLTGGNGYT